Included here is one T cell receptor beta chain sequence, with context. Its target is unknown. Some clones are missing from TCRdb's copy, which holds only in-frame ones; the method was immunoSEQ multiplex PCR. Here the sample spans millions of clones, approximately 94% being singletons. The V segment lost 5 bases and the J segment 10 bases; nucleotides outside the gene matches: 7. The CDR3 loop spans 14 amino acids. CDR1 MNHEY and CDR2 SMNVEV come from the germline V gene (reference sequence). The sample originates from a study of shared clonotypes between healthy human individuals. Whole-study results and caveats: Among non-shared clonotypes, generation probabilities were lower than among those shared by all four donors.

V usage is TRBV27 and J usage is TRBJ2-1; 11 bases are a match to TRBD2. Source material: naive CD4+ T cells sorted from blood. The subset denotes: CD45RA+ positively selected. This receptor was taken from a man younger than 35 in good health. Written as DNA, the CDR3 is TGTGCCAGCAGTCTTAGCGGGGGGGCCAGGGAGCAGTTCTTC. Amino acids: CASSLSGGAREQFF.